The 9 T cell receptor beta chains in this list originate from one sample, sequenced in a study of T cells in severe cutaneous drug reactions. Carbamazepine had induced Stevens-Johnson syndrome or toxic epidermal necrolysis in the sequenced donors. Bulk and single-cell libraries used iRepertoire multiplex PCR with TCR subtype-specific primers. Reanalyzing the multiplex PCR reads, TCRdb keeps one entry per CDR3 protein, without DNA. The listing records 20,000 to 25,000 distinct CDR3 sequences. Sequencing was performed on PBMCs. All receptors come from a human donor with toxic epidermal necrolysis, a severe cutaneous drug reaction.

The gene calls are TRBV19 and TRBJ2-6; the D gene TCRdb calls, TRBD1, cannot be checked with no DNA. Germline loops: CDR1 LNHDA, CDR2 SQIVND (reference sequence). The CDR3 spans 19 residues. The CDR3 reads CASSGNRGQILSGANVLTF.

The chain recombines TRBV25-1 with TRBJ2-7; TCRdb reports TRBD2, a call that lacks DNA to check it against. Germline CDR1 is MGHDK and CDR2 is SYGVNS. The CDR3 runs 14 residues. The CDR3 here is CASTQGLGHYEQYF.

This chain uses TRBV2 with TRBJ1-1; TCRdb lists TRBD1, though no DNA is available to test this call. The CDR3 extends over 13 amino acids. Germline CDR1 and CDR2: SNHLY and FYNNEI. The CDR3 is CASTGIRNTEAFF.

This CDR3 is CASSSTSGQGQNIQYF. The rearrangement uses TRBV7-2 and TRBJ2-4; with no DNA, the TCRdb D assignment of TRBD1 cannot be verified. CDR1 and CDR2 from the germline V gene are SGHTA and FQGNSA. The CDR3 has 16 residues.

The V gene is TRBV19, the J gene TRBJ1-1. The CDR3 consists of 13 residues. Germline-derived CDR1 and CDR2 are LNHDA and SQIVND (reference sequence). CDR3: CASKFEGLTEAFF.

This rearrangement joins TRBV15 to TRBJ2-5; absent DNA, TCRdb's TRBD1 call cannot be checked. Germline V gene data show CDR1 as LNHNV and CDR2 as YYDKDF (reference sequence). This CDR3 is 18 amino acids long. This CDR3 reads CATSSVPWDRGYQETQYF.

The CDR3 spells CASSYSAGGTDTQYF. The chain uses TRBV6-6 and TRBJ2-3; the TCRdb D gene call, TRBD2, has no DNA to confirm it. CDR1 MNHNY and CDR2 SVGAGI come from the germline V gene (reference sequence). CDR3 length: 15 residues.

The chain links TRBV7-9 to TRBJ2-7; the D call from TCRdb, TRBD1, cannot be confirmed without DNA. CDR1 and CDR2 from the germline V gene are SEHNR and FQNEAQ (reference sequence). There are 16 residues in the CDR3. The CDR3 protein is CASSFQGGQGGYEQYF.

The chain links TRBV13 to TRBJ1-5. This CDR3 region has 16 residues. CDR1 is PRHDT and CDR2 is FYEKMQ in the germline V gene (reference sequence). The CDR3 sequence is CASSLGGVRANQPQHF. The entire variable domain, with the rest obtained from reference TRBV13 and TRBJ1-5, is as follows: AAGVIQSPRHLIKEKRETATLKCYPIPRHDTVYWYQQGPGQDPQFLISFYEKMQSDKGSIPDRFSAQQFSDYHSELNMSSLELGDSALYFCASSLGGVRANQPQHFGDGTRLSIL.